The 26 T cell receptor beta chains below were found in one sample sequenced in a study of cytomegalovirus exposure and HLA in healthy donors. This PCR relied on a set of 60 Vbeta primers and 13 Jbeta primers. Sequencing was performed with immunoSEQ multiplex PCR; in TCRdb, only in-frame clones are kept and a portion is missing. The table includes 99,000 or so clones, about 83% detected once. Sequencing was carried out using PBMCs. The receptors shown here come from a man between 18 and 29 years old in good health and CMV-seronegative.

V is TRBV23-1 and J is TRBJ2-5; 9 bases are a match to TRBD2. TRBV23-1 is an open reading frame, and its role is uncertain. The CDR3 is 17 amino acids. With 1 base clipped from V and 5 bases from J, the junction kept 11 bases outside the gene matches. CDR3 DNA sequence: TGCGCCAGCAGTCAATACGGGCTAGCGGGACTGGGGGAGACCCAGTACTTC. This sequence encodes CASSQYGLAGLGETQYF.

The gene calls are TRBV11-3 and TRBJ2-3; 8 positions match TRBD2. CDR1 and CDR2 (germline): SGHNT, YENEEA. The CDR3 sequence is 16 residues long. With V trimmed by 3 bases and J by 2 bases, 7 bases remained unmatched. The CDR3 spells CASSLGTSGPTDTQYF. The CDR3 DNA reads as TGTGCCAGCAGCTTGGGCACTAGCGGCCCCACAGATACGCAGTATTTT.

V usage is TRBV5-4 and J usage is TRBJ2-5, with no clear D. Germline V lookup: CDR1 SGHNT, CDR2 YYREEE (reference sequence). This CDR3 spans 14 amino acids. Trimming cost V 0 bases and J 4 bases, with 10 bases left between them. CDR3 in DNA: TGTGCCAGCAGCTTGGTCCATAGAAGAGAGACCCAGTACTTC. This sequence encodes CASSLVHRRETQYF.

This clone has just one count. This chain joins TRBV2 and TRBJ2-6; D is undetermined. The CDR3 length is 16 residues. With 7 bases removed from V and 2 bases from J, the gap between germline ends came to 15 bases. Germline lookup yields CDR1 SNHLY and CDR2 FYNNEI. CDR3 sequence: CASITRLVAGANVLTF. The CDR3 bases are TGTGCCAGCATAACCAGGCTTGTGGCTGGGGCCAACGTCCTGACTTTC.

In this sample, this clone turned up a few times. This chain links TRBV4-1 with TRBJ2-1, with D possibly matching TRBD2 (5 bases). V was pared by 3 bases and J by 0 bases, with 6 bases between. Germline CDR1 MGHRA, CDR2 YSYEKL. The CDR3 contains 14 residues. The chain's CDR3 is CASSQAGSYNEQFF. CDR3 nucleotide sequence: TGCGCCAGCAGCCAGGCGGGCTCCTACAATGAGCAGTTCTTC.

CDR3 nucleotide sequence: TGTGCCAGCTCCACCTCCGGGACAGGGCGGGACGAGCAGTACTTC. Translating it yields CASSTSGTGRDEQYF. V usage is TRBV2 and J usage is TRBJ2-7; 9 nucleotides line up with TRBD1. In germline, CDR1 is SNHLY, CDR2 FYNNEI. The CDR3 is made up of 15 amino acids. V shed 8 bases, J shed 5 bases, and the junction held 13 bases outside the gene matches.

Points on this clone: This sample includes further DNA sequences coding for the same CDR3. The chain is built from TRBV19 and TRBJ1-5; D is unclear. The V gene lost 0 bases and the J gene lost 6 bases, with 3 bases spanning the gap. This CDR3 comprises 12 residues. The germline gives CDR1 LNHDA, CDR2 SQIVND (reference sequence). The CDR3 spells CASSIDLQPQHF. The DNA of the CDR3 is TGTGCCAGTAGTATAGACCTTCAGCCCCAGCATTTT.

The chain uses TRBV4-1 and TRBJ1-5; the match to TRBD1 covers 7 bases. Trimming cost V 0 bases and J 0 bases; bases outside gene matches: 5. The germline CDR1 and CDR2 sequences are MGHRA and YSYEKL. The CDR3 length is 17 residues. This CDR3 reads CASSQEGTEYSNQPQHF. The DNA for the CDR3 is TGCGCCAGCAGCCAAGAGGGGACAGAGTATAGCAATCAGCCCCAGCATTTT.

The chain is built from TRBV5-4 and TRBJ2-5; weak D call: TRBD2 (5 bases). Trimming removed 9 bases at V and 5 bases at J, with 14 bases between. Germline CDR1 and CDR2: SGHNT and YYREEE (reference sequence). The CDR3 is made up of 12 amino acids. DNA for the CDR3: TGTGCCACCCATTCTAGGAGGGAGACCCAGTACTTC. Protein sequence: CATHSRRETQYF.

The chain uses TRBV6-1 and TRBJ2-5; 9 bases map to TRBD2. The CDR3 extends over 15 amino acids. Losses at the gene ends were 3 bases for V and 6 bases for J; bases not matched to a gene: 8. From germline, CDR1 is MNHNS and CDR2 SASEGT. CDR3 coding DNA: TGTGCCAGCAGTGAGGGGACAGCGGGGGGCAAGACCCAGTACTTC. The encoded protein is CASSEGTAGGKTQYF.

This rearrangement joins TRBV19 to TRBJ2-1, with D perhaps matching TRBD2 (5 bases). This CDR3 is built from 15 residues. Per germline, CDR1 LNHDA and CDR2 SQIVND (reference sequence). Trimming shortened V by 7 bases and J by 6 bases, and 19 bases separated the two germline ends. In nucleotides, the CDR3 is TGTGCCAGTATGGCTGAGGGTCGCCCCATCAATGAGCAGTTCTTC. It specifies CASMAEGRPINEQFF.

This clone was counted once. The chain joins TRBV4-2 to TRBJ1-5, with D possibly being TRBD1 (5 bases). The V gene lost 0 bases and the J gene lost 15 bases, with 15 bases spanning the gap. Germline values: CDR1 LGHNA, CDR2 YNFKEQ. The CDR3 sequence is 13 residues long. The CDR3 reads CASSQEVAQARHF. The CDR3 DNA is TGTGCCAGCAGCCAAGAGGTAGCACAGGCACGGCATTTT.

The J gene is TRBJ2-3, the V gene TRBV4-3; TRBD2 might be the D (6 bases). This CDR3 is 15 amino acids long. Trimming left V 1 base short and J 2 bases short, with 10 bases between. Germline CDR1 and CDR2: LGHNA and YSLEER. The CDR3 is CASSQARDFTDTQYF. Written as DNA, the CDR3 is TGCGCCAGCAGCCAAGCGCGGGACTTCACAGATACGCAGTATTTT.

V usage is TRBV5-8 and J usage is TRBJ1-5, with D maybe TRBD1 (5 bases). The CDR3 runs 14 residues. The germline CDR1 and CDR2 sequences are SGHTS and YDEGEE. V was cut by 1 base and J by 6 bases, with 11 bases left in between. Written as DNA, the CDR3 is TGTGCCAGCAGCTTGCCGGGGGAGGGTCAGCCCCAGCATTTT. As protein: CASSLPGEGQPQHF.

CDR3 in amino acids: CASSPIDRGHGYTF. Written as DNA, the CDR3 is TGTGCCAGCTCACCTATTGACAGGGGCCATGGCTACACCTTC. The rearrangement links TRBV18 to TRBJ1-2; 8 bases fit TRBD1. Germline V CDR1 and CDR2: KGHSH, LQKENI. V lost 3 bases, J lost 6 bases, and 6 bases stayed unmatched. The CDR3 runs to 14 residues.

Only one count was recorded for this clone. The V and J genes are TRBV7-3 and TRBJ2-2; 10 bases agree with TRBD2. The CDR3 totals 15 residues. Germline V CDR1 and CDR2: SGHTA, FQGTGA. After removal of 5 bases from V and 7 bases from J, the junction contained 7 bases not matched to a gene. CDR3 amino acids: CASSTSAGGGGELFF. The CDR3 region has the DNA TGTGCCAGCAGCACCTCAGCGGGAGGGGGCGGGGAGCTGTTTTTT.

This chain joins TRBV4-3 and TRBJ1-1, with TRBD1 as a possible D gene (6 bases). The germline V and J ends were trimmed by 4 bases and 4 bases, with 10 bases remaining between them. The CDR3 totals 13 residues. Germline-derived CDR1 and CDR2 are LGHNA and YSLEER. CDR3 residues: CASSLGQLTEAFF. Written as DNA, the CDR3 is TGCGCCAGCAGCCTCGGACAGCTCACTGAAGCTTTCTTT.

This clone was picked up one time. The chain is built from TRBV5-1 and TRBJ2-1; D possibly corresponds to TRBD1 (6 bases). The germline V gene has CDR1 SGHRS and CDR2 YFSETQ. The ends were cut back, 4 bases at V and 0 bases at J, with 14 bases in the middle. The CDR3 is made up of 16 amino acids. The chain's CDR3 is CASSPDSLSSYNEQFF. CDR3 in DNA: TGCGCCAGCAGCCCGGACAGCCTGAGCTCCTACAATGAGCAGTTCTTC.

This clone turned up a few times. The chain couples TRBV15 to TRBJ2-1; possible D gene TRBD2, 6 bases. The CDR3 runs 15 residues. The V gene lost 1 base and the J gene lost 6 bases, with 13 bases spanning the gap. Germline V gives CDR1 LNHNV, CDR2 YYDKDF (reference sequence). The CDR3 region is CATSRAEEGPNEQFF. In DNA, the CDR3 is TGTGCCACCAGCAGAGCGGAGGAGGGCCCCAATGAGCAGTTCTTC.

The V gene is TRBV9, the J gene TRBJ2-7, with D tentatively TRBD1 (6 bases). Trimming cost V 4 bases and J 0 bases, with 8 bases left between them. Per germline, CDR1 SGDLS and CDR2 YYNGEE. This CDR3 has 13 residues. The CDR3 region has the DNA TGTGCCAGCAGCCGGGACACCTCCTACGAGCAGTACTTC. Amino acids: CASSRDTSYEQYF.

This clone has just a few counts. The chain joins TRBV7-2 to TRBJ2-3, with 7 bases aligning to TRBD2. Germline trimming cut 2 bases from V and 4 bases from J; bases unmatched to any gene: 12. The CDR3 extends over 17 amino acids. Germline V gene lookup returns CDR1 SGHTA and CDR2 FQGNSA. For the CDR3, the DNA is TGTGCCAGCAGCTTAATCGGCGTGACTAGCCCTTCAGATACGCAGTATTTT. Protein sequence: CASSLIGVTSPSDTQYF.

The chain is built from TRBV25-1 and TRBJ2-7, with D perhaps TRBD2 (6 bases). This CDR3 has 14 residues. Germline V CDR1 and CDR2: MGHDK, SYGVNS. V dropped 5 bases and J dropped 3 bases, with 14 bases sitting between them. Written as DNA, the CDR3 is TGTGCCAGCAGTTTATCGGGACTCCACTACGAGCAGTACTTC. This encodes CASSLSGLHYEQYF.

This chain connects TRBV5-1 to TRBJ2-3; 7 positions agree with TRBD1. Germline CDR1 and CDR2: SGHRS and YFSETQ. CDR3 length equals 14 residues. V gave up 4 bases and J gave up 4 bases; unmatched junction bases: 6. CDR3 loop: CASSVTGLADTQYF. CDR3 DNA: TGCGCCAGCAGCGTGACAGGGCTCGCAGATACGCAGTATTTT.

The chain recombines TRBV6-5 with TRBJ1-1, with TRBD1 identical over 10 bases. CDR3 length: 15 residues. Germline loops: CDR1 MNHEY, CDR2 SVGAGI. V lost 7 bases and J lost 6; bases outside the gene matches: 11. The CDR3 protein is CASTLSGQGRAEAFF. The CDR3 nucleotides read TGTGCCAGCACCCTTTCGGGACAGGGGAGGGCTGAAGCTTTCTTT.

The chain joins TRBV6-5 to TRBJ2-5; 9 bases are a match to TRBD2. The last part of the DNA fits TRBJ2-7 better; the J call may be wrong. The CDR3 is 15 amino acids. Germline CDR1 and CDR2: MNHEY and SVGAGI. CDR3 in amino acids: CASRSGRRNPYEQYF. For the CDR3, the DNA is TGTGCCAGCAGAAGCGGGAGGAGGAACCCCTACGAGCAGTACTTC.

This chain links TRBV21-1 with TRBJ2-7; TRBD1 was called by the table and not checked on the DNA. TRBV21-1 is recorded as a pseudogene. The length of the CDR3 is 13 residues. The CDR3 DNA follows: TGTGCCGACCCTTACGACAGGGGGTACGAGCAGTACTTC. Its protein is CADPYDRGYEQYF.